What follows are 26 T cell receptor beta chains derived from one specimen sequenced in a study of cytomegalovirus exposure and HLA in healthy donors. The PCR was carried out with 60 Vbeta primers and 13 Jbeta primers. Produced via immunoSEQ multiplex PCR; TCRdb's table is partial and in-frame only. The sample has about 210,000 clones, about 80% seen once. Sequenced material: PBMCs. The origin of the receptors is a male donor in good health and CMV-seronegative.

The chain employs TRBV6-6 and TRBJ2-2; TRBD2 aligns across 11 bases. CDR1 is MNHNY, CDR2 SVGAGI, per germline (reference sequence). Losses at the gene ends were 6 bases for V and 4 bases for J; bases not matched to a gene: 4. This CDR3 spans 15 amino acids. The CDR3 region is CASRLAGASTGELFF. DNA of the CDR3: TGTGCCAGCAGACTAGCGGGGGCCAGCACCGGGGAGCTGTTTTTT.

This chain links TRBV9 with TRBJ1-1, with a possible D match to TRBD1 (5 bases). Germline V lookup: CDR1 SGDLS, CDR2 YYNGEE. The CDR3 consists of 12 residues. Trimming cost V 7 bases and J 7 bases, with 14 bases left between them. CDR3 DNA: TGTGCCAGCGGCCCGGGAGGGGTTGAAGCTTTCTTT. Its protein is CASGPGGVEAFF.

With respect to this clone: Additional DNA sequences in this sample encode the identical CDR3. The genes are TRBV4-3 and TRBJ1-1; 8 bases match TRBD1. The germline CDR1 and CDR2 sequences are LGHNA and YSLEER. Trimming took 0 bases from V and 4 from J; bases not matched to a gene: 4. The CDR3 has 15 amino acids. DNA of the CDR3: TGCGCCAGCAGCCAAGACGGAACAGGGGGCACTGAAGCTTTCTTT. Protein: CASSQDGTGGTEAFF.

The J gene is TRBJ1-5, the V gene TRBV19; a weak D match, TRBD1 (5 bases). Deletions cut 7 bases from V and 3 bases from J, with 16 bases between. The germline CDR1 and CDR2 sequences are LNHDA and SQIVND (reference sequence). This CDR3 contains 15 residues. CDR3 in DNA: TGTGCCAGTAAAATGGTGGGGACTTCCAATCAGCCCCAGCATTTT. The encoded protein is CASKMVGTSNQPQHF.

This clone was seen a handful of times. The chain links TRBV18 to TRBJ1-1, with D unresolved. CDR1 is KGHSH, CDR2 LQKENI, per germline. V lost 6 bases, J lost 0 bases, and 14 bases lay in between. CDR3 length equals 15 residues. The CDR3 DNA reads TGTGCCAGCTCCGCCAGTGGGCCCATGAACACTGAAGCTTTCTTT. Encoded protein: CASSASGPMNTEAFF.

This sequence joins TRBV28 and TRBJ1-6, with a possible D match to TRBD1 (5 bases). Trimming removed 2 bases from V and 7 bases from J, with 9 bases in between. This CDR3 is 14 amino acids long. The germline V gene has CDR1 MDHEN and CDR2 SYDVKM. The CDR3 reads CASSLGQGNSPLHF. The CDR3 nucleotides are TGTGCCAGCAGTTTAGGGCAGGGCAATTCACCCCTCCACTTT.

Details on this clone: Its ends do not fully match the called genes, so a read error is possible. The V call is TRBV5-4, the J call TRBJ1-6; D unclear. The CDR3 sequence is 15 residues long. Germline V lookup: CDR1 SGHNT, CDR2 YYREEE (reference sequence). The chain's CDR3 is CASSLSGPMNSPLHF. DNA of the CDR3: TGTGCCAGCAGCTTGAGTGGCCCGATGAATTCACCCCTTCACTTT.

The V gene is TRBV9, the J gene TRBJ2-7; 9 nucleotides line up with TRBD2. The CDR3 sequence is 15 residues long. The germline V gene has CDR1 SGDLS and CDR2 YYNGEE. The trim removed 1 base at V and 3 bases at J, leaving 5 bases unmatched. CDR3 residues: CASSVNSGSNYEQYF. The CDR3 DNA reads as TGTGCCAGCAGCGTAAATAGCGGGAGTAACTACGAGCAGTACTTC.

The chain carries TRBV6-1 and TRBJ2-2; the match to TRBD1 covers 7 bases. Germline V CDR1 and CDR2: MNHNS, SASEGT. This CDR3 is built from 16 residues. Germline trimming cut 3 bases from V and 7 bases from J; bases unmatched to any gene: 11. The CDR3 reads CASSDPHRGNDGELFF. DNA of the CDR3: TGTGCCAGCAGTGACCCTCACAGGGGAAACGACGGGGAGCTGTTTTTT.

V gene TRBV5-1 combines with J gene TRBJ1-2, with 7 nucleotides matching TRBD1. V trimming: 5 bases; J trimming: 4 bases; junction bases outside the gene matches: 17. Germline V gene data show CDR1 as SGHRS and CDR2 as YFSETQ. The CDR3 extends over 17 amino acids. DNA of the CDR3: TGCGCCAGCAGATATGGGACAGAACGGCCTTACCCCTATGGCTACACCTTC. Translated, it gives CASRYGTERPYPYGYTF.

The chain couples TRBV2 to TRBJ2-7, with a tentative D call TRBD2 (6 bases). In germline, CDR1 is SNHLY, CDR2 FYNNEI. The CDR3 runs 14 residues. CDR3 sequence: CALAGNSGLYEQYF. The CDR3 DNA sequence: TGTGCTCTGGCCGGGAATAGCGGTCTATACGAGCAGTACTTC.

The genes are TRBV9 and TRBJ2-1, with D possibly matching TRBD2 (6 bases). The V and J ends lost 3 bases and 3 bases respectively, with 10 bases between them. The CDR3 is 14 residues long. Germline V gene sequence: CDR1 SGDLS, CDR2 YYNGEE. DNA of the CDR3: TGTGCCAGCAGCGGTAGCGGATACTACAATGAGCAGTTCTTC. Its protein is CASSGSGYYNEQFF.

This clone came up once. For the CDR3, the DNA is TGCGCCAGCAGCCAACTAGCGGGGGCAGTCTACGAGCAGTACTTC. Translated: CASSQLAGAVYEQYF. The chain employs TRBV4-3 and TRBJ2-7; 10 bases line up with TRBD2. Germline CDR1 and CDR2: LGHNA and YSLEER. V shed 2 bases, J shed 3 bases, and the junction held 4 bases outside the gene matches. The CDR3 runs to 15 residues.

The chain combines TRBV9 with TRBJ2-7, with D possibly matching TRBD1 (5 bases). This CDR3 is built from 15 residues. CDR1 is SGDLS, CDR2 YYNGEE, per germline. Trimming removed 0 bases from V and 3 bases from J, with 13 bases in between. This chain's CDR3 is CASSVEPQDNYEQYF. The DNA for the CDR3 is TGTGCCAGCAGCGTAGAGCCACAGGACAACTACGAGCAGTACTTC.

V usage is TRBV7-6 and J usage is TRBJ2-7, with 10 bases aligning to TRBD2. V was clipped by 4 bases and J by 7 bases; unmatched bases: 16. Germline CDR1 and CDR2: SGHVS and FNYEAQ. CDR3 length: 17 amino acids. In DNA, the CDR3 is TGTGCCAGCAGCTCCCCGGGGGGGCCTAGCGGGGGCTCAGAGCAGTACTTC. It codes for CASSSPGGPSGGSEQYF. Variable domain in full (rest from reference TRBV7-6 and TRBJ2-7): GAGVSQSPRYKVTKRGQDVALRCDPISGHVSLYWYRQALGQGPEFLTYFNYEAQQDKSGLPNDRFSAERPEGSISTLTIQRTEQRDSAMYRCASSSPGGPSGGSEQYFGPGTRLTVT.

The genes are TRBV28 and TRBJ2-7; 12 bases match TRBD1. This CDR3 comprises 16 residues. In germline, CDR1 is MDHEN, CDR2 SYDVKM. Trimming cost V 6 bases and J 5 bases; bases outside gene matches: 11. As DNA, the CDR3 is TGTGCCAGCAGATCTCCACCCGGGACAGGGGGCGACGAGCAGTACTTC. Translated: CASRSPPGTGGDEQYF.

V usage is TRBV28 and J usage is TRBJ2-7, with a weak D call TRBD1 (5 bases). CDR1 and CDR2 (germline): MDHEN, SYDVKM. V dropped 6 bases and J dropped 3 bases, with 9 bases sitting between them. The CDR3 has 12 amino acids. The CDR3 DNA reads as TGTGCCAGCAGGTCAGGGTTCTACGAGCAGTACTTC. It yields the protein CASRSGFYEQYF.

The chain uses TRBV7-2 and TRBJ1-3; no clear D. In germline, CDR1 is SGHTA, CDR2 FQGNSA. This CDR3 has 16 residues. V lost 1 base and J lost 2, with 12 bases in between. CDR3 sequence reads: CASSLGGPFTGNTIYF. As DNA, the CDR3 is TGTGCCAGCAGCTTAGGAGGCCCTTTTACTGGAAACACCATATATTTT.

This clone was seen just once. The chain's CDR3 is CASSSKITTAFLGGYTF. The DNA of the CDR3 is TGTGCCAGCAGCTCAAAAATAACGACAGCCTTCTTAGGTGGCTACACCTTC. The V gene is TRBV5-6, the J gene TRBJ1-2; D possibly corresponds to TRBD1 (5 bases). V dropped 3 bases and J dropped 7 bases, with 25 bases sitting between them. The CDR3 runs to 17 residues. CDR1 is SGHDT and CDR2 is YYEEEE in the germline V gene.

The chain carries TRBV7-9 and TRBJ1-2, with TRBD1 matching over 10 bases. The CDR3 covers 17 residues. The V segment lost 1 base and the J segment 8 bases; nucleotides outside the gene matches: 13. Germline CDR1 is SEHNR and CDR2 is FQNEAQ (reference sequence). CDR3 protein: CASSLDGQGVRVRGYTF. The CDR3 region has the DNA TGTGCCAGCAGCTTAGATGGACAGGGGGTAAGGGTACGCGGCTACACCTTC.

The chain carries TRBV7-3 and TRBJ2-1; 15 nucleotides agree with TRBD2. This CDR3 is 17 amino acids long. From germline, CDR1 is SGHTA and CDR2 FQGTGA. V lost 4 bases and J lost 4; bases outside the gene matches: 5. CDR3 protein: CASSYGTSGRTYNEQFF. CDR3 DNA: TGTGCCAGCAGCTACGGGACTAGCGGGAGGACGTACAATGAGCAGTTCTTC.

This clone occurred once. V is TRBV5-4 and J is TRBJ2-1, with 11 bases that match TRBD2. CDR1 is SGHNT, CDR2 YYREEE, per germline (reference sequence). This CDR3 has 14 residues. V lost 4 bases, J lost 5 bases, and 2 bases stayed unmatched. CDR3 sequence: CASSGTSGDNEQFF. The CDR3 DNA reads TGTGCCAGCAGCGGGACTAGCGGAGACAATGAGCAGTTCTTC.

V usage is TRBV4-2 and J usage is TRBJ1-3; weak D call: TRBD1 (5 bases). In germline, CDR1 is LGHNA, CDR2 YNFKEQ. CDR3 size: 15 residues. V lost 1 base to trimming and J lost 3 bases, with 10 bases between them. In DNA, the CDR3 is TGTGCCAGCAGCCAAGGATGGGGGGATGGAAACACCATATATTTT. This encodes CASSQGWGDGNTIYF.

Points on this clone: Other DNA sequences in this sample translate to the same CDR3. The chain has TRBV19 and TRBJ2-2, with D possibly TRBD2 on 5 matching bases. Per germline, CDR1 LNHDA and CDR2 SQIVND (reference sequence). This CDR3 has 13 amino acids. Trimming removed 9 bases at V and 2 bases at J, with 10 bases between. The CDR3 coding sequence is TGTGCCAGCACTACGGGAAACACCGGGGAGCTGTTTTTT. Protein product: CASTTGNTGELFF. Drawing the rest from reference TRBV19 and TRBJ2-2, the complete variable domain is DGGITQSPKYLFRKEGQNVTLSCEQNLNHDAMYWYRQDPGQGLRLIYYSQIVNDFQKGDIAEGYSVSREKKESFPLTVTSAQKNPTAFYLCASTTGNTGELFFGEGSRLTVL.

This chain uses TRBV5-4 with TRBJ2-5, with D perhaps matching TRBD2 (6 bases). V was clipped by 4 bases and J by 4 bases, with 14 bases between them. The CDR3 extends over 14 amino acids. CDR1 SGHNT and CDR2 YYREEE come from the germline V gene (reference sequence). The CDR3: CASSPGLTAETQYF. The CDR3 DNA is TGTGCCAGCAGCCCGGGACTCACCGCAGAGACCCAGTACTTC.

The CDR3 DNA follows: TGCGCCAGCAGCCCTAAGGCCGGGCAGGGACTAATGAACACTGAAGCTTTCTTT. Protein product: CASSPKAGQGLMNTEAFF. The V and J genes are TRBV5-1 and TRBJ1-1; TRBD1 is a possible D gene (5 bases). CDR3 length equals 18 residues. Looked up from germline, CDR1 is SGHRS and CDR2 is YFSETQ. V gave up 4 bases and J gave up 0 bases, with 22 bases separating them.